The present T cell receptor (beta chain) was sequenced within a study of blood T cell repertoires in COVID-19. Overall study context: Sites in the United States, Italy and Spain provided acute and convalescent COVID-19 samples. Nucleic acid was either cDNA or gDNA, and it came from T cells, B-cell-depleted T cells, or PBMCs.

Seattle patients were enrolled during active infection and followed longitudinally. The CDR3 is 17 residues long. The protocol was immunoSEQ multiplex PCR, while the TCRdb copy is restricted to in-frame clones and leaves out a portion. The table lists about 430,000 clones, about 90% of them singletons. This chain joins TRBV12-1 and TRBJ1-2; TRBD1 was called by the table and not checked on the DNA. TRBV12-1 is an annotated pseudogene. Specimen: peripheral blood. The clonotype originates from a man younger than 35 with COVID-19, enrolled during active disease. CDR3 DNA sequence: TGTGCCAGCAGCTTTGTCAAGGGGTCGCGGCCTAACTATGGCTACACCTTC. Translating it yields CASSFVKGSRPNYGYTF.